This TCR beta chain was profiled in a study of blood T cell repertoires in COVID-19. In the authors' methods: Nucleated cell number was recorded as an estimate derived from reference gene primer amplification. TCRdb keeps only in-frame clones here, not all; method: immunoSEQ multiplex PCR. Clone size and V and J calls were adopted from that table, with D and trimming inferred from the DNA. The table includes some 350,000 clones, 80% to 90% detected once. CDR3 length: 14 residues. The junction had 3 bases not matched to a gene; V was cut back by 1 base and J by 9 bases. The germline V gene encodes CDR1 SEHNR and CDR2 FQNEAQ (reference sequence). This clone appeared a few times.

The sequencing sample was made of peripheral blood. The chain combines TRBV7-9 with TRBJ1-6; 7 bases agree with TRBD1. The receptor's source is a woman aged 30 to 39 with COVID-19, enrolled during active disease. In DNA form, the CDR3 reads TGTGCCAGCAGCTTAGACAGGGGACGTTCACCCCTCCACTTT. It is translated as CASSLDRGRSPLHF.